This is a list of T cell receptor beta chains from one sample in a study of vaccination effects on CD4 cells after COVID-19. The protocol was immunoSEQ multiplex PCR, while the TCRdb copy is restricted to in-frame clones and leaves out a portion. The sample gives tens of thousands of clones, approximately 73% of which show up once; over 0.95% is in the top ten. No cognate antigen is known for these TCRs. The starting material was CD4+ T cells from PBMCs cultured with HCoV-229E spike peptides, obtained after COVID-19 vaccination. Source of these receptors: a human donor who received a COVID-19 vaccine. CDR3s include the opening cysteine and the closing phenylalanine or tryptophan. D genes are given only for firm matches. The size of a clone is reported for some rows only, either as once, few or many, or as a class for expanded clones.

TRBV4-2	TRBJ1-2	once	TRBD1	TGTGCCAGCAGCCACACTCCATACACCGGACAGGGGGCTTACTATGGCTACACCTTC	CASSHTPYTGQGAYYGYTF
TRBV19	TRBJ1-1	.	.	TGTGCCAGTAGTATAGCGTGGAGCTTGGGCACTGAAGCTTTCTTT	CASSIAWSLGTEAFF
TRBV7-8	TRBJ1-6	once	TRBD1	TGTGCCAGCAGCCCCGGGGACAGTTTTTCACCCCTCCACTTT	CASSPGDSFSPLHF
TRBV6-1	TRBJ1-1	.	.	TGTGCCAGCAGTGAGCGTGGGAACACTGAAGCTTTCTTT	CASSERGNTEAFF
TRBV18	TRBJ1-6	.	.	TGTGCCAGCTCACCACCTACAGGGACCGGGAATTCACCCCTCCACTTT	CASSPPTGTGNSPLHF
TRBV7-2	TRBJ1-2	.	TRBD1	TGTGCCAGCAGCTTAGTGGCAGGGGGCGTCTATGGCTACACCTTC	CASSLVAGGVYGYTF
TRBV5-4	TRBJ1-3	.	.	TGTGCCAGCAGCCAATCGGGTGCTGGAAACACCATATATTTT	CASSQSGAGNTIYF
TRBV29-1	TRBJ1-1	.	.	TGCAGCGTTGACGATGCGTACACTGAAGCTTTCTTT	CSVDDAYTEAFF
TRBV6-5	TRBJ1-4	.	.	TGTGCCAGCAGTCCCTCGTATGCAACTAATGAAAAACTGTTTTTT	CASSPSYATNEKLFF
TRBV19	TRBJ1-1	.	.	TGTGCCAGTAGTATAAAGATTTTAAACACTGAAGCTTTCTTT	CASSIKILNTEAFF
TRBV10-1	TRBJ2-1	few	TRBD2	TGCGCCAGCAGTGAGTCTGGCGGGGGGGCGAGTGAGCAGTTCTTC	CASSESGGGASEQFF
TRBV9	TRBJ2-3	.	TRBD1	TGTGCCAGCAGTGATACTCTAAGGACAGGGAGGACAGATACGCAGTATTTT	CASSDTLRTGRTDTQYF
TRBV3-1/TRBV3-2	TRBJ2-4	.	TRBD2	TGTGCCAGCAGCCAACTGTCTAGCGGGGGTCCCTCCAAAAACATTCAGTACTTC	CASSQLSSGGPSKNIQYF
TRBV19	TRBJ1-5	.	TRBD1	TGTGCCAGTAGGCTACTCGACAGGGGCGGTCAGCCCCAGCATTTT	CASRLLDRGGQPQHF
TRBV5-1	TRBJ2-2	.	TRBD1	TGCGCCAGCAGTCCCGGGACAGCCTCGAACACCGGGGAGCTGTTTTTT	CASSPGTASNTGELFF
TRBV10-3	TRBJ1-1	.	TRBD1	TGTGCCATCAGTGACCCGGGACAGTCGAACACTGAAGCTTTCTTT	CAISDPGQSNTEAFF
TRBV20-1	TRBJ1-1	few	TRBD1	TGCAGTGCTCCCTTGACAGGGAAAGCTTTCTTT	CSAPLTGKAFF
TRBV6-5	TRBJ1-1	.	.	TGTGCCAGCACCGAAAATTTCCCAGAAGCTTTCTTT	CASTENFPEAFF
TRBV19	TRBJ1-5	.	TRBD1	TGTGCCAGTATCAAGACAGGGGCGTTGAATCAGCCCCAGCATTTT	CASIKTGALNQPQHF
TRBV5-6	TRBJ2-3	.	.	TGTGCCAGCAGCTTGGGGTCCACAGATACGCAGTATTTT	CASSLGSTDTQYF
TRBV9	TRBJ2-6	.	TRBD1	TGTGCCAGCAGCGGACAGGGGGATGGGGCCAACGTCCTGACTTTC	CASSGQGDGANVLTF
TRBV9	TRBJ1-3	.	.	TGTGCCAGCAGCGGGGGCCCCGGATCTGGAAACACCATATATTTT	CASSGGPGSGNTIYF
TRBV5-1	TRBJ2-5	.	TRBD1	TGCGCCAGCAGCTTAGGGACAGGGGGCCGACAAGAGACCCAGTACTTC	CASSLGTGGRQETQYF
TRBV27	TRBJ1-4	.	.	TGTGCCAGCAGTCCACCGGGACATCGAGAAAAACTGTTTTTT	CASSPPGHREKLFF
TRBV5-4	TRBJ2-1	.	.	TGTGCCAGCAGCGAAACCGGCAAGCGGGTATCCTACAATGAGCAGTTCTTC	CASSETGKRVSYNEQFF
TRBV2	TRBJ1-4	few	TRBD1	TGTGCCAGCAGAGCCGGGACAGGGGGTGAAAAACTGTTTTTT	CASRAGTGGEKLFF